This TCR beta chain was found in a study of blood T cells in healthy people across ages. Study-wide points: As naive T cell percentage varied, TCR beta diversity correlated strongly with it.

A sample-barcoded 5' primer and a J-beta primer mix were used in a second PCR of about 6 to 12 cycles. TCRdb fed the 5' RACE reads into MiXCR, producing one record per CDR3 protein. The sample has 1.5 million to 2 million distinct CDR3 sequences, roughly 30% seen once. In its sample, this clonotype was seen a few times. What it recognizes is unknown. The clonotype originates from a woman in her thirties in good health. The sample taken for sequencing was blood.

DNA for the CDR3: TGTGCCAGCAGCCACCCGGGACGTCGGGACAATGAGCAGTTCTTC. Translation: CASSHPGRRDNEQFF. The chain is built from TRBV12-3 or TRBV12-4 and TRBJ2-1; TRBD1 or TRBD2 may be the D gene (5 bases each). The CDR3 sequence is 15 residues long. V was shortened by 6 bases and J by 5 bases, with 17 bases between the two germline ends.